The 21 T cell receptor beta chains listed next were all sequenced from one sample in a study of T cell responses to AZD1222 COVID-19 vaccine (dated by TCRdb to about 2021). The library was made by the immunoSEQ multiplex PCR assay. TCRdb obtained this table from immuneACCESS and retained in-frame rearrangements with V and J assigned. These tables miss some clones; where compared with another copy, unresolved V genes account for less than half of the shortfall, and the remainder is unexplained. A total of around 30,000 clones appear in this sample, over 85% of them only once. The ten most abundant clones make up over 6.5% of the sample. The sample's time point label, decoded: baseline before first vaccination. Sequencing was performed on peripheral blood, taken on day 0 of AZD1222 vaccination. These receptors all stem from an adult in good health.

This clone has only one observation. This chain joins TRBV3-1 (or the pseudogene TRBV3-2) and TRBJ1-2, with 7 bases matching TRBD1. Germline V CDR1 and CDR2: LGHDT, YNNKEL (reference sequence). J was trimmed by 5 bases and V by 6 bases; bases with no gene match: 12. This CDR3 contains 15 residues. The CDR3: CASSQQGLGIYGYTF. DNA for the CDR3: TGTGCCAGCAGTCAACAGGGGCTGGGGATTTATGGCTACACCTTC.

The chain links TRBV7-8 to TRBJ2-1, with TRBD1 matching over 9 bases. Losses at the gene ends were 4 bases for V and 3 bases for J; bases not matched to a gene: 22. This CDR3 has 21 amino acids. Germline CDR1 reads SGHVS; CDR2 reads FQNEAQ. CDR3 in amino acids: CASSSNAPWDRDNPNYNEQFF. As DNA, the CDR3 is TGTGCCAGCAGCTCGAACGCCCCCTGGGACAGGGACAATCCAAACTACAATGAGCAGTTCTTC.

The genes are TRBV27 and TRBJ1-5; D is ambiguous. Trimming took off 3 bases at V and 3 bases at J, with 3 bases between the two ends. From germline, CDR1 is MNHEY and CDR2 SMNVEV (reference sequence). The CDR3 runs to 12 residues. The CDR3 DNA reads TGTGCCAGCAGTTTTTACAATCAGCCCCAGCATTTT. This encodes CASSFYNQPQHF.

The rearrangement links TRBV2 to TRBJ1-6; unclear D gene. The germline CDR1 and CDR2 sequences are SNHLY and FYNNEI. With 7 bases removed from V and 8 bases from J, the gap between germline ends came to 15 bases. CDR3 size: 14 residues. This CDR3 reads CASTGPGRDSPLHF. CDR3 nucleotide sequence: TGTGCCAGCACTGGACCCGGCCGGGATTCACCCCTCCACTTT.

The chain is built from TRBV9 and TRBJ2-1, with 15 bases identical to TRBD2. J lost 1 base, V lost 4 bases, and 9 bases had no gene match. This CDR3 has 19 amino acids. Germline lookup yields CDR1 SGDLS and CDR2 YYNGEE. This CDR3 reads CASSLEGLAGGISYNEQFF. DNA for the CDR3: TGTGCCAGCAGCCTCGAGGGACTAGCGGGGGGCATTTCCTACAATGAGCAGTTCTTC.

The V gene is TRBV20-1, the J gene TRBJ1-1; no definite D call. This CDR3 has 11 residues. Per germline, CDR1 DFQATT and CDR2 SNEGSKA (reference sequence). The V end lost 5 bases, the J end lost 8 bases, and 12 bases lay between the germline ends. CDR3 amino acids: CSAAPDGEAFF. CDR3 nucleotide sequence: TGCAGTGCTGCTCCGGACGGAGAAGCTTTCTTT.

The V and J genes are TRBV7-4 and TRBJ2-7, with 12 bases identical to TRBD2. Germline CDR1 and CDR2: SGHVT and SQSDAQ. The length of the CDR3 is 19 residues. The V segment lost 5 bases and the J segment 5 bases; nucleotides outside the gene matches: 19. This chain's CDR3 is CASSPPLLAGGIKSNEQYF. The CDR3, as DNA: TGTGCCAGCAGCCCGCCGCTACTAGCGGGAGGAATCAAATCAAACGAGCAGTACTTC.

V gene TRBV2 combines with J gene TRBJ2-3; 9 bases match TRBD2. CDR3 length: 15 amino acids. The V segment lost 6 bases and the J segment 2 bases; nucleotides outside the gene matches: 6. The germline gives CDR1 SNHLY, CDR2 FYNNEI. DNA of the CDR3: TGTGCCAGCAGGAAAGCGGGAGGTACCACAGATACGCAGTATTTT. Protein: CASRKAGGTTDTQYF.

This sequence joins TRBV3-1 (or the pseudogene TRBV3-2) and TRBJ1-1; unclear D gene. The V end was cut by 4 bases, the J end by 0 bases, with 6 bases between. Germline lookup yields CDR1 LGHDT and CDR2 YNNKEL (reference sequence). CDR3 length equals 13 residues. In nucleotides, the CDR3 is TGTGCCAGCAGCCCATACCTGAACACTGAAGCTTTCTTT. Amino acids: CASSPYLNTEAFF.

The J gene is TRBJ1-1, the V gene TRBV28, with D possibly TRBD1 on 5 matching bases. The length of the CDR3 is 15 residues. V was cut by 5 bases and J by 0 bases, with 13 bases left in between. Germline V gene lookup returns CDR1 MDHEN and CDR2 SYDVKM. The CDR3 coding sequence is TGTGCCAGCAGTGCCCCCAGGGTCATGAACACTGAAGCTTTCTTT. This codes for CASSAPRVMNTEAFF.

The genes are TRBV29-1 and TRBJ1-4, with unresolved D. Trimming stripped 6 bases from V and 7 bases from J, with 12 bases between. Germline-derived CDR1 and CDR2 are SQVTM and ANQGSEA. The CDR3 has 12 amino acids. Here the CDR3 reads CSVVKGSEKLFF. In nucleotides, the CDR3 is TGCAGCGTCGTTAAAGGGAGTGAAAAACTGTTTTTT.

This clone has a handful of counts. V gene TRBV6-1 combines with J gene TRBJ2-7, with D perhaps matching TRBD2 (5 bases). The V and J ends lost 2 bases and 7 bases respectively, with 6 bases between them. Germline loops: CDR1 MNHNS, CDR2 SASEGT. This CDR3 comprises 11 residues. CDR3: CASSERGEQYF. Here the CDR3 DNA reads TGTGCCAGCAGTGAACGAGGGGAGCAGTACTTC.

The V call is TRBV4-1, the J call TRBJ2-7, with TRBD2 matching 11 bases. CDR1 is MGHRA and CDR2 is YSYEKL in the germline V gene. The CDR3 spans 15 residues. V lost 6 bases and J lost 3; bases outside the gene matches: 7. In DNA, the CDR3 is TGCGCCAGCAGTCAATCCGGGACTAGCGGCTACGAGCAGTACTTC. Translating gives CASSQSGTSGYEQYF.

The DNA for the CDR3 is TGTGCCAGCAGTTCGCAGGGGAACACTGAAGCTTTCTTT. Protein: CASSSQGNTEAFF. J is TRBJ1-1 and V is TRBV6-2 or TRBV6-3; a weak D match, TRBD1 (5 bases). V gave up 4 bases and J gave up 1 base, with 7 bases separating them. The germline V gene encodes CDR1 MNHEY and CDR2 SVGEGT. The CDR3 is 13 amino acids.

The chain combines TRBV11-2 with TRBJ1-2, with D perhaps TRBD1 (5 bases). The germline V gene has CDR1 SGHAT and CDR2 FQNNGV. This CDR3 region has 14 residues. V was trimmed by 1 base and J by 7 bases, leaving 13 bases between them. CDR3 in amino acids: CASSLGGVRSGYTF. CDR3 bases: TGTGCCAGCAGCTTAGGGGGGGTTAGAAGTGGCTACACCTTC.

The chain recombines TRBV7-8 with TRBJ2-2; D tentatively fits TRBD1 or TRBD2 (5 bases each). Trimming removed 1 base at V and 6 bases at J, with 12 bases between. The germline V gene has CDR1 SGHVS and CDR2 FQNEAQ. The CDR3 has 15 amino acids. The CDR3 sequence: CASSLGPGSPGELFF. Here the CDR3 DNA reads TGTGCCAGCAGCTTAGGGCCAGGGAGCCCCGGGGAGCTGTTTTTT.

The rearrangement joins TRBV2 to TRBJ1-2; D is unclear. CDR1 is SNHLY, CDR2 FYNNEI, per germline. Trimming removed 11 bases at V and 3 bases at J, with 16 bases between. The CDR3 is made up of 13 amino acids. Here the CDR3 DNA reads TGTGCCGGAGCAGTTGCGGGAGACTATGGCTACACCTTC. The encoded protein is CAGAVAGDYGYTF. Filled out from reference TRBV2 and TRBJ1-2, the complete variable domain reads EPEVTQTPSHQVTQMGQEVILRCVPISNHLYFYWYRQILGQKVEFLVSFYNNEISEKSEIFDDQFSVERPDGSNFTLKIRSTKLEDSAMYFCAGAVAGDYGYTFGSGTRLTVV.

The rearrangement uses TRBV6-5 and TRBJ2-1, with no clear D. Between the trimmed V and J ends, which lost 5 bases and 5 bases, there was a span of 7 bases. Looked up from germline, CDR1 is MNHEY and CDR2 is SVGAGI. CDR3 length equals 12 residues. CDR3 DNA: TGTGCCAGCAGTACCAGCAACAATGAGCAGTTCTTC. Translation gives CASSTSNNEQFF.

This clone was seen a single time. V usage is TRBV6-2 or TRBV6-3 and J usage is TRBJ1-1, with D possibly being TRBD1 (5 bases). Germline assignment: CDR1 MNHEY and CDR2 SVGEGT. V dropped 6 bases and J dropped 11 bases, with 22 bases sitting between them. The CDR3 contains 14 residues. The DNA of the CDR3 is TGTGCCAGCAGCCTCCAGGGTTCCAGTCTTGGGGCTTTCTTT. This translates into CASSLQGSSLGAFF.

This chain links TRBV7-2 with TRBJ2-2; the D gene could be TRBD1 or TRBD2 (6 bases each). Germline CDR1 reads SGHTA; CDR2 reads FQGNSA. The CDR3 runs 16 residues. V lost 1 base, J lost 3 bases, and 12 bases lay in between. The CDR3 is CASSLVGGADTGELFF. The CDR3 DNA reads as TGTGCCAGCAGCTTAGTGGGGGGCGCGGACACCGGGGAGCTGTTTTTT.

The chain couples TRBV2 to TRBJ2-2, with a tentative D call TRBD2 (6 bases). Germline CDR1 and CDR2: SNHLY and FYNNEI. The CDR3 length is 16 residues. V lost 7 bases and J lost 4, with 19 bases in between. CDR3 region: CASNSPTGRSTGELFF. The CDR3 DNA follows: TGTGCCAGCAACTCCCCTACTGGGAGGTCCACCGGGGAGCTGTTTTTT. The entire variable domain, with the rest obtained from reference TRBV2 and TRBJ2-2, is as follows: EPEVTQTPSHQVTQMGQEVILRCVPISNHLYFYWYRQILGQKVEFLVSFYNNEISEKSEIFDDQFSVERPDGSNFTLKIRSTKLEDSAMYFCASNSPTGRSTGELFFGEGSRLTVL.